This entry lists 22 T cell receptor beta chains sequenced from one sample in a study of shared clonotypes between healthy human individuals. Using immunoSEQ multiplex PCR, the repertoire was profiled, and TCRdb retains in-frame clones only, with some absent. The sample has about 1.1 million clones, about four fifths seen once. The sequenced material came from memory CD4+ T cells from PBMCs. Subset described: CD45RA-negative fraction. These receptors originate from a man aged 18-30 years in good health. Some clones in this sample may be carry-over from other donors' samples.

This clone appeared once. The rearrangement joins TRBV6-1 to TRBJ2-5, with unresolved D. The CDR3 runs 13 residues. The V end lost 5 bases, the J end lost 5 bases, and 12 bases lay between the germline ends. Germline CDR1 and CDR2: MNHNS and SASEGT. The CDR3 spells CASSFRVGETQYF. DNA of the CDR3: TGTGCCAGCAGTTTTCGGGTCGGGGAGACCCAGTACTTC.

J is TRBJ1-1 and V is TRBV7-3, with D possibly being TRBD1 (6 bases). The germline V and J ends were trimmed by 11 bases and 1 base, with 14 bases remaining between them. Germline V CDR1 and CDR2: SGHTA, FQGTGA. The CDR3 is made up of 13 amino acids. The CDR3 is CASAWGANTEAFF. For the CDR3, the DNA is TGTGCCTCCGCCTGGGGGGCGAACACTGAAGCTTTCTTT.

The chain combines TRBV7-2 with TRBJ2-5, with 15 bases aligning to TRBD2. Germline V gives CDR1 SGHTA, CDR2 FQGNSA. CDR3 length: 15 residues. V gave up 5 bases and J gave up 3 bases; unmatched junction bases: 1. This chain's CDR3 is CASSRTSGREETQYF. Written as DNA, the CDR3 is TGTGCCAGCAGCCGGACTAGCGGGAGGGAAGAGACCCAGTACTTC. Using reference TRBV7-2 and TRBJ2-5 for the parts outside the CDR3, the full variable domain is GAGVSQSPSNKVTEKGKDVELRCDPISGHTALYWYRQSLGQGLEFLIYFQGNSAPDKSGLPSDRFSAERTGGSVSTLTIQRTQQEDSAVYLCASSRTSGREETQYFGPGTRLLVL.

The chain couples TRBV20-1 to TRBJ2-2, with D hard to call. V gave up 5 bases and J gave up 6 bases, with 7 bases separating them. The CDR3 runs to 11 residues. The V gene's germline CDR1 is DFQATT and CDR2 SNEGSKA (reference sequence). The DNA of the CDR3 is TGCAGTGCTCTAGTGGCCGGGGAGCTGTTTTTT. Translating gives CSALVAGELFF.

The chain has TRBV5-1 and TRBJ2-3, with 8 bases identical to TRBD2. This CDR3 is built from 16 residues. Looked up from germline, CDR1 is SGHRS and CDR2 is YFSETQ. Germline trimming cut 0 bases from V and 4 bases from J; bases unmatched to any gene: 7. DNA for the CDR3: TGCGCCAGCAGCTTGGCCACAGCGGGAGTCCCAGATACGCAGTATTTT. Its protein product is CASSLATAGVPDTQYF.

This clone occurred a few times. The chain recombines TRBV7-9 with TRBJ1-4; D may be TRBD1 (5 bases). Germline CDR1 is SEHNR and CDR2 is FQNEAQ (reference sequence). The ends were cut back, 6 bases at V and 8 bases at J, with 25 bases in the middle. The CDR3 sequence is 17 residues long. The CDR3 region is CASSKRAARESYEKLFF. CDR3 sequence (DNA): TGTGCCAGCAGTAAAAGGGCGGCCAGGGAATCGTACGAAAAACTGTTTTTT.

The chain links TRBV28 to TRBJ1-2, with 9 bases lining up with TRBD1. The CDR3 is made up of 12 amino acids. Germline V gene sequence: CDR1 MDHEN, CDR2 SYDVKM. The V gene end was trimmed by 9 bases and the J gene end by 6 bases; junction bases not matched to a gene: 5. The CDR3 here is CASTGGGHGYTF. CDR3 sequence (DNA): TGTGCCAGTACAGGGGGCGGGCATGGCTACACCTTC.

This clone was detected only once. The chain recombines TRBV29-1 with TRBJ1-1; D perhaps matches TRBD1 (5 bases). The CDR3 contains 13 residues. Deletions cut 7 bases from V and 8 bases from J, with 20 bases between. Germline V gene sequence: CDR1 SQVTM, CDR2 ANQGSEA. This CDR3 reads CSGGHGGSAEAFF. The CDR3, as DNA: TGCAGCGGTGGGCACGGGGGATCCGCAGAAGCTTTCTTT.

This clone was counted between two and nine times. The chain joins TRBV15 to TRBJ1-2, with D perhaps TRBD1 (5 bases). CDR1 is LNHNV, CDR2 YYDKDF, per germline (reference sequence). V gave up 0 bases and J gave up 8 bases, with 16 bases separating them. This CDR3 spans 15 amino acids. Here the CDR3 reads CATSRDVSRVSGYTF. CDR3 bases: TGTGCCACCAGCAGAGACGTTAGCAGGGTTAGCGGCTACACCTTC.

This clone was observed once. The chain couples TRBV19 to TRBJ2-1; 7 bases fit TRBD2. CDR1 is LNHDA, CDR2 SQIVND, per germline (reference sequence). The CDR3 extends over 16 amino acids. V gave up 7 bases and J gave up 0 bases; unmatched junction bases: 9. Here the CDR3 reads CASTTHGGSSYNEQFF. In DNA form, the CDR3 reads TGTGCCAGTACCACTCACGGGGGGAGCTCCTACAATGAGCAGTTCTTC.

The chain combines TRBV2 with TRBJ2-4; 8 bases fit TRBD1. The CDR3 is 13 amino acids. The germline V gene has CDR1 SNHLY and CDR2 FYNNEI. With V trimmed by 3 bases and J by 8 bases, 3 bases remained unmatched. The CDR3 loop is CASSDRGRDIQYF. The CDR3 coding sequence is TGTGCCAGCAGTGACAGGGGGCGGGACATTCAGTACTTC.

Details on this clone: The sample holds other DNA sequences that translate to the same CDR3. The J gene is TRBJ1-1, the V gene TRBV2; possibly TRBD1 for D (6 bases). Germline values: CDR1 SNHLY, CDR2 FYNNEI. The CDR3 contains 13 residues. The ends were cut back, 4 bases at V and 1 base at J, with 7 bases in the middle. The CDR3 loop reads CASSVGGNTEAFF. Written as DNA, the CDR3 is TGTGCCAGCAGTGTAGGGGGGAACACTGAAGCTTTCTTT.

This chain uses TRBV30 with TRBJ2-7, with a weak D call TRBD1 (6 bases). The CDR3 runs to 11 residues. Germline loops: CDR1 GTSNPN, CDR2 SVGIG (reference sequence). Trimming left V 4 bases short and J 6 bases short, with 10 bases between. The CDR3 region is CAWTHRVEQYF. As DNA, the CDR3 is TGTGCCTGGACCCACAGGGTCGAGCAGTACTTC.

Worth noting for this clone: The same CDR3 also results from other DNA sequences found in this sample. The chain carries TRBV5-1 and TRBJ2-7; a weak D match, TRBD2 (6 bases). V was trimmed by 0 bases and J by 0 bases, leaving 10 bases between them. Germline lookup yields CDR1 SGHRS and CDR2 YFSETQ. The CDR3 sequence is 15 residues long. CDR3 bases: TGCGCCAGCAGCTTGGCCGGGGGAAGCTCCTACGAGCAGTACTTC. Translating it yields CASSLAGGSSYEQYF.

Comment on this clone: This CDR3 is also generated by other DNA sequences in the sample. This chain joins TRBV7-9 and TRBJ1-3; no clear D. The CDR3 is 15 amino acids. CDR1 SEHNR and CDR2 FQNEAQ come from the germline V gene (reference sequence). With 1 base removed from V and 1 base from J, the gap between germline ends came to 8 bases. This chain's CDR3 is CASSLDGLSGNTIYF. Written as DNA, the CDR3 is TGTGCCAGCAGCTTAGATGGTCTATCTGGAAACACCATATATTTT.

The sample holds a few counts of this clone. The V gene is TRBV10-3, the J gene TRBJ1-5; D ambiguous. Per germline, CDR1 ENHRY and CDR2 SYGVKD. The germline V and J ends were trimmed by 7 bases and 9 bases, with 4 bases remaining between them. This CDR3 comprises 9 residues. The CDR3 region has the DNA TGTGCCATCACGCGGCCCCAGCATTTT. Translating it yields CAITRPQHF.

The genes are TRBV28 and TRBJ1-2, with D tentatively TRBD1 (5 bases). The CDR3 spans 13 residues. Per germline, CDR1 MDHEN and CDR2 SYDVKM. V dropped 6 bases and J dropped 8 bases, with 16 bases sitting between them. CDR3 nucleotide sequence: TGTGCCAGCAGCAACCCGGGGCCTGGGGGCTACACCTTC. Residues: CASSNPGPGGYTF.

CDR3 amino acids: CASSAPLAGVRSADTQYF. For the CDR3, the DNA is TGTGCCAGCAGCGCCCCGCTAGCGGGAGTCCGGAGCGCAGATACGCAGTATTTT. The chain links TRBV9 to TRBJ2-3; 10 nucleotides align to TRBD2. CDR1 and CDR2 from the germline V gene are SGDLS and YYNGEE. The CDR3 is 18 residues long. Germline trimming cut 3 bases from V and 4 bases from J; bases unmatched to any gene: 14.

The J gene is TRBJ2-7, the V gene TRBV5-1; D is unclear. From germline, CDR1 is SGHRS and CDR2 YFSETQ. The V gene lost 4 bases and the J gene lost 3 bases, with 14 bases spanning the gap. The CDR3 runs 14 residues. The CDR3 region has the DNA TGCGCCAGCAGCCGCGACAAGGACCACTACGAGCAGTACTTC. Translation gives CASSRDKDHYEQYF. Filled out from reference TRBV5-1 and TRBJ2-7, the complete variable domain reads KAGVTQTPRYLIKTRGQQVTLSCSPISGHRSVSWYQQTPGQGLQFLFEYFSETQRNKGNFPGRFSGRQFSNSRSEMNVSTLELGDSALYLCASSRDKDHYEQYFGPGTRLTVT.

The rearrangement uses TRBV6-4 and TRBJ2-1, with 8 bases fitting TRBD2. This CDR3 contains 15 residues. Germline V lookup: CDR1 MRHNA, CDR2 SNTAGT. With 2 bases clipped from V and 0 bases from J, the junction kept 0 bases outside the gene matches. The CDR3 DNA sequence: TGTGCCAGCAGTGACACTAGCGGCTCCTACAATGAGCAGTTCTTC. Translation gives CASSDTSGSYNEQFF.

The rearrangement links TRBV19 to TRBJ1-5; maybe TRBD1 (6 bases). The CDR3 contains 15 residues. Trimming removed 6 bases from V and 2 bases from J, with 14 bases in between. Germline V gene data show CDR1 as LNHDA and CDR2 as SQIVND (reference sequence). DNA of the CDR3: TGTGCCAGTAGCTCCCCCCGACAGGGCAATCAGCCCCAGCATTTT. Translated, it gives CASSSPRQGNQPQHF. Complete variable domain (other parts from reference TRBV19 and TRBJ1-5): DGGITQSPKYLFRKEGQNVTLSCEQNLNHDAMYWYRQDPGQGLRLIYYSQIVNDFQKGDIAEGYSVSREKKESFPLTVTSAQKNPTAFYLCASSSPRQGNQPQHFGDGTRLSIL.

The CDR3 region is CASITQGASTEAFF. The CDR3 coding sequence is TGTGCCAGCATTACACAGGGGGCGAGCACTGAAGCTTTCTTT. V is TRBV6-6 and J is TRBJ1-1; 9 bases are shared with TRBD1. CDR3 size: 14 residues. Per germline, CDR1 MNHNY and CDR2 SVGAGI (reference sequence). The V segment lost 7 bases and the J segment 4 bases; nucleotides outside the gene matches: 7.